Each of the 3 T cell receptor beta chains below was sequenced from the same sample in a study of a mutant IDH1 vaccine in newly diagnosed glioma. Sequencing was performed with immunoSEQ multiplex PCR; in TCRdb, only in-frame clones are kept and a portion is missing. Of 20,000 to 30,000 clones in the sample, around three quarters were seen once. Noted time point: week 11, during vaccination. Topical imiquimod accompanied each vaccine dose, which consisted of 300 ug of mutant IDH1 20-mer peptide. Their antigen targets remain unknown. The source material was PBMCs, sampled from a glioma patient whose treatment included an IDH1 peptide vaccine. Receptor source: a man aged 40-49 years with glioma.

This chain connects TRBV2 to TRBJ2-7, with D perhaps matching TRBD1 (6 bases). In germline, CDR1 is SNHLY, CDR2 FYNNEI. Trimming took off 6 bases at V and 4 bases at J, with 16 bases between the two ends. The CDR3 sequence is 14 residues long. CDR3 sequence reads: CASSSGTRRYEQYF. In nucleotides, the CDR3 is TGTGCCAGCAGCTCCGGGACAAGACGGTACGAGCAGTACTTC.

This clone was picked up a small number of times. This chain uses TRBV6-4 with TRBJ2-2, with 11 nucleotides matching TRBD2. Germline trimming cut 4 bases from V and 3 bases from J; bases unmatched to any gene: 1. CDR1 and CDR2 from the germline V gene are MRHNA and SNTAGT. This CDR3 region has 15 residues. The CDR3 nucleotides are TGTGCCAGCAGTGTGGGACTAGCGGACACCGGGGAGCTGTTTTTT. Residues: CASSVGLADTGELFF.

The chain employs TRBV7-8 and TRBJ2-1; 9 bases fit TRBD2. Germline lookup yields CDR1 SGHVS and CDR2 FQNEAQ. Losses at the gene ends were 1 base for V and 5 bases for J; bases not matched to a gene: 6. The CDR3 is 16 amino acids. The CDR3 nucleotides read TGTGCCAGCAGCTTAGACTCCCTAGCGGGGCACAATGAGCAGTTCTTC. Amino acids: CASSLDSLAGHNEQFF.